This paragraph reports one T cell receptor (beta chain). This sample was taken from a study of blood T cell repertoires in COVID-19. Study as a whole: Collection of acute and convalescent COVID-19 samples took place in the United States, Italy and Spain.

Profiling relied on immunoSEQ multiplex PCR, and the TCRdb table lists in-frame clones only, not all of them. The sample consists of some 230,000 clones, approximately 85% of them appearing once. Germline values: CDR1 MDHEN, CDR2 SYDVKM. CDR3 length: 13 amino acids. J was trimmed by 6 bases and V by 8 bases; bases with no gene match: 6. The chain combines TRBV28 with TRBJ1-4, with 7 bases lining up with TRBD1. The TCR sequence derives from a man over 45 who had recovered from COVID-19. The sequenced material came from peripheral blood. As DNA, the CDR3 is TGTGCCAGCGGAGGGGGCCCGGATGAAAAACTGTTTTTT. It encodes CASGGGPDEKLFF.